The 10 T cell receptor beta chains below were found in one sample sequenced in a study of spatial heterogeneity in lung cancer (dated by TCRdb to between 2017 and 2020). These receptors lack a known antigen. Receptors were amplified or captured by 5' RACE. These reads were obtained on a NextSeq 500. Through fastp at Q25 and MiXCR, TCRdb rebuilt clones from the public reads, retaining in-frame beta chains. Rows merge per CDR3 protein into single entries with the most common DNA and genes. This sample is represented by some 4,100 distinct CDR3 sequences; roughly 6% of them were singletons. Together, the top ten hold 19% of the sample. Reading the label with the study, this specimen's time point is: sample taken at primary tumor resection. On the study overall, not on this receptor specifically: The tumor nonsynonymous mutation count correlated with the number of expanded alpha and beta TCRs within the tumor.

This sample comprised lung tumor tissue, obtained at surgery. All receptors come from a male donor with early-stage non-small cell lung cancer.

This clonotype is medium-sized by share. The V and J genes are TRBV24-1 and TRBJ2-3; D perhaps matches TRBD2 (5 bases). V was shortened by 1 base and J by 3 bases, with 13 bases between the two germline ends. CDR1 is KGHDR, CDR2 SFDVKD, per germline. The CDR3 loop spans 16 amino acids. The CDR3 nucleotides are TGTGCCACCAGTGATTTCGGGGAAGATGGTACAGATACGCAGTATTTT. Translated: CATSDFGEDGTDTQYF.

This clonotype is labeled medium-sized. The chain carries TRBV7-2 and TRBJ2-7; perhaps TRBD2 as D (7 bases). CDR3 length equals 15 residues. The germline V and J ends were trimmed by 7 bases and 0 bases, with 16 bases remaining between them. Per the germline V gene, CDR1 is SGHTA and CDR2 is FQGNSA. Here the CDR3 reads CASNTGGGGSYEQYF. In DNA, the CDR3 is TGTGCCAGCAACACGGGCGGGGGCGGCTCCTACGAGCAGTACTTC.

This clonotype was detected only a few times. The chain employs TRBV30 and TRBJ2-5, with 8 bases identical to TRBD1. The germline V gene encodes CDR1 GTSNPN and CDR2 SVGIG (reference sequence). CDR3 length: 13 amino acids. The V gene end was trimmed by 2 bases and the J gene end by 2 bases; junction bases not matched to a gene: 1. The CDR3 here is CAWSRDRQETQYF. CDR3 nucleotides: TGTGCCTGGAGTCGGGACAGGCAAGAGACCCAGTACTTC.

The gene calls are TRBV12-3 or TRBV12-4 and TRBJ2-3, with D unresolved. Trimming took off 4 bases at V and 2 bases at J, with 4 bases between the two ends. The CDR3 covers 12 residues. The CDR3 DNA is TGTGCCAGCAGTTCCAACACAGATACGCAGTATTTT. It codes for CASSSNTDTQYF.

Many counts were recorded for this clonotype. The chain employs TRBV20-1 and TRBJ1-1, with a weak D call TRBD1 (6 bases). Germline loops: CDR1 DFQATT, CDR2 SNEGSKA (reference sequence). This CDR3 has 12 residues. Trimming left V 4 bases short and J 0 bases short, with 6 bases between. The CDR3 coding sequence is TGCAGTGCTAACAGGGTGAACACTGAAGCTTTCTTT. Its translation: CSANRVNTEAFF.

V usage is TRBV27 and J usage is TRBJ2-5, with 7 bases identical to TRBD1. V lost 6 bases and J lost 1; bases outside the gene matches: 5. Germline-derived CDR1 and CDR2 are MNHEY and SMNVEV (reference sequence). The length of the CDR3 is 14 residues. The CDR3 DNA follows: TGTGCCAGCAGCCCACAGGGGTTCCAAGAGACCCAGTACTTC. Protein sequence: CASSPQGFQETQYF.

This clonotype ranks as medium-sized. A clone one base away is much larger, so this may be a read error. The rearrangement uses TRBV9 and TRBJ2-7; D is perhaps TRBD2 (6 bases). V was clipped by 0 bases and J by 2 bases, with 12 bases between them. CDR1 and CDR2 (germline): SGDLS, YYNGEE. The CDR3 length is 15 residues. CDR3 DNA: TGTGCCAGCAGCGTAGAGTCTAGCGCAGCCTACGAGCAGTACTTC. The encoded protein is CASSVESSAAYEQYF.

For this clonotype: This may be a read error, as it is one base from a much larger clone. The V call is TRBV6-2 or TRBV6-3, the J call TRBJ1-2, with D unresolved. CDR3 size: 12 residues. CDR1 and CDR2 from the germline V gene are MNHEY and SVGEGT. V lost 4 bases, J lost 6 bases, and 9 bases lay in between. Here the CDR3 reads CASSSPGDGYTF. CDR3 DNA: TGTGCCAGCAGTTCCCCCGGCGATGGCTACACCTTC.

Relative to its sample, this clonotype is medium-sized. This chain links TRBV28 with TRBJ1-2; D remains ambiguous. CDR3 length: 13 residues. Trimming pared 4 bases from V and 0 bases from J, leaving 6 bases between. Germline V CDR1 and CDR2: MDHEN, SYDVKM. The CDR3 loop reads CASSWAANYGYTF. The CDR3 DNA reads as TGTGCCAGCAGTTGGGCAGCTAACTATGGCTACACCTTC.

The chain employs TRBV20-1 and TRBJ2-3; 8 nucleotides agree with TRBD2. The CDR3 contains 14 residues. The V and J ends lost 3 bases and 4 bases, in that order; junction bases with no gene match: 6. The germline V gene has CDR1 DFQATT and CDR2 SNEGSKA (reference sequence). The CDR3 is CSASPGGGADTQYF. The CDR3 region has the DNA TGCAGTGCTAGTCCCGGGGGGGGGGCAGATACGCAGTATTTT.